The rows below give T cell receptor beta chains drawn from one sample of a study of blood T cells in healthy people across ages. Using its own MiXCR run on the 5' RACE reads, TCRdb lists one record per CDR3 protein. The repertoire includes 1.5 million to 2 million distinct CDR3 sequences, roughly two fifths of them detected once, and 20% to 25% sits in the top ten. Specimen: blood. All receptors derive from a human donor in good health. Both conserved end residues are part of each CDR3.

J: TRBJ1-6; length: 14; V: TRBV5-6; CDR3: CASSLQGYGSPLHF
J: TRBJ2-1; length: 13; V: TRBV12-3/TRBV12-4; CDR3: CASSATSFNEQFF
J: TRBJ1-2; length: 13; V: TRBV5-1; CDR3: CASSLGDPRGYTF
J: TRBJ2-7; length: 12; V: TRBV6-2/TRBV6-3; CDR3: CASSVRGFEQYF
J: TRBJ2-7; length: 16; V: TRBV7-2; CDR3: CASSLFGRSLPVEQYF
J: .; length: 14; V: TRBV27; CDR3: CASRRLAMNYEQYF
J: TRBJ1-2; length: 12; V: TRBV9; CDR3: CAGNRGNYGYTF
J: TRBJ2-5; length: 13; V: TRBV11-2; CDR3: CAGSLDRKETQYF
J: TRBJ1-5; length: 15; V: TRBV12-3/TRBV12-4; CDR3: CASSDAAGSNQPQHF
J: TRBJ1-1; length: 13; V: TRBV12-3/TRBV12-4; CDR3: CASSYELNTEAFF
J: TRBJ2-7; length: 16; V: TRBV27; CDR3: CASSLSPGTGSYEQYF
J: TRBJ2-7; length: 13; V: TRBV6-1; CDR3: CASIEGGRGEQYF
J: TRBJ1-4; length: 13; V: TRBV10-3; CDR3: CAITGGRHEKLFF
J: TRBJ2-7; length: 15; V: TRBV2; CDR3: CASSELDRASYEQYF
J: TRBJ2-5; length: 17; V: TRBV6-6; CDR3: CASVRGLAGGNQETQYF
J: TRBJ1-1; length: 16; V: TRBV27; CDR3: CASSYGSLEMNTEAFF
J: TRBJ2-1; length: 16; V: TRBV7-2; CDR3: CASSWIRGRADDEQFF
J: TRBJ2-4; length: 15; V: TRBV20-1; CDR3: CSASTGRGAKNIQYF
J: .; length: 13; V: TRBV10-3; CDR3: CAISEPRIHEQYF
J: TRBJ2-1; length: 15; V: TRBV20-1; CDR3: CSARIPSGGFNEQFF
J: TRBJ1-2; length: 13; V: TRBV29-1; CDR3: CSVEEFGYYGYTF
J: TRBJ2-7; length: 18; V: TRBV12-3/TRBV12-4; CDR3: CASSTYGPRGARSYEQYF
J: TRBJ1-1; length: 18; V: TRBV7-2; CDR3: CASSLVGDPEGPNTEAFF
J: TRBJ2-7; length: 16; V: TRBV4-2; CDR3: CASSQVRGGPPYEQYF
J: TRBJ1-3; length: 15; V: TRBV12-3/TRBV12-4; CDR3: CASSLEGGLGNTIYF
J: TRBJ2-7; length: 15; V: TRBV12-3/TRBV12-4; CDR3: CASSFSSEYPYEQYF
J: TRBJ2-3; length: 19; V: TRBV7-2; CDR3: CASSLQGSSGGMITDTQYF
J: TRBJ2-1; length: 13; V: TRBV7-3; CDR3: CASSYRGDNEQFF
J: TRBJ1-1; length: 13; V: TRBV27; CDR3: CASRQRSFTEAFF
J: TRBJ2-1; length: 13; V: TRBV20-1; CDR3: CSARVHGSGEQFF
J: TRBJ1-1; length: 13; V: TRBV5-1; CDR3: CASSRGQVNEAFF
J: TRBJ2-5; length: 13; V: TRBV29-1; CDR3: CSVGQGGMETQYF
J: TRBJ1-1; length: 13; V: TRBV7-2; CDR3: CASSPRGGGEAFF
J: TRBJ1-2; length: 13; V: TRBV12-3/TRBV12-4; CDR3: CASSLQLSHGYTF
J: TRBJ2-7; length: 15; V: TRBV7-2; CDR3: CASSLAGQMHYEQYF